Listed below are T cell receptor beta chains from one sample, sequenced in a study of beta chain features in type 1 diabetes. Produced via immunoSEQ multiplex PCR; TCRdb's table is partial and in-frame only. Of some 110,000 clones in the sample, roughly 15% were seen once. Sample: central memory CD4+ T cells from blood. These receptors were collected from a man aged 30 to 39 with type 1 diabetes. The CDR3 runs from the conserved cysteine through the conserved F or W. D genes are given only for firm matches. Rows give clone size only sometimes, using once, few, many, or a class for an expanded clone.

cdr3_nt,cdr3_aa,d_call,v_call,j_call,clone_size
TGTGCCAGCAGCCCAGGGACTGGCACAGATACGCAGTATTTT,CASSPGTGTDTQYF,.,TRBV4-2,TRBJ2-3,few
TGCAGCGTTGAAAAAGTCGAGACCCAGTACTTC,CSVEKVETQYF,.,TRBV29-1,TRBJ2-5,.
TGTGCCAGCTCACCGCCCGGGACGCCGGATGGAAACACCATATATTTT,CASSPPGTPDGNTIYF,.,TRBV18,TRBJ1-3,.
TGTGCCAGCTTCTCCGGGACAGGGATTTCACCCCTCCACTTT,CASFSGTGISPLHF,TRBD1,TRBV2,TRBJ1-6,.
TGCGCCAGCAGGGAACCGATGCAGGAGCAGTACTTC,CASREPMQEQYF,.,TRBV5-1,TRBJ2-7,.
TGTGCCAGCAGTACTAACAGGGGAGGAAAACTGTTTTTT,CASSTNRGGKLFF,TRBD1,TRBV6-5,TRBJ1-4,.
TGTGCCAGCTCACCACGGGATGAGGGGACAGATACGCAGTATTTT,CASSPRDEGTDTQYF,.,TRBV18,TRBJ2-3,many
TGTGCCAGCAGCCTTACCGGGACAGGGGTTGCAGATACGCAGTATTTT,CASSLTGTGVADTQYF,TRBD1,TRBV7-6,TRBJ2-3,few
TGTGCCAGCAGTCCCTACTCAGGGTATCGAGACACTGAAGCTTTCTTT,CASSPYSGYRDTEAFF,.,TRBV5-6,TRBJ1-1,few
TGTGCCAGCAGTAACCAACCTAACTATGGCTACACCTTC,CASSNQPNYGYTF,.,TRBV27,TRBJ1-2,once
TGTGCCAGTAGCCTAGCGGGGTACACAGATACGCAGTATTTT,CASSLAGYTDTQYF,TRBD2,TRBV19,TRBJ2-3,many
TGCAGCGTTGAAGATGGATCCTACGAGCAGTACTTC,CSVEDGSYEQYF,.,TRBV29-1,TRBJ2-7,.
TGTGCCAGCAGCGAGAGGGACAGGGGAGGGGAGACCCAGTACTTC,CASSERDRGGETQYF,TRBD1,TRBV9,TRBJ2-5,.
TGTGCCAGCAGCTTAGCCCCCTACAATGAGCAGTTCTTC,CASSLAPYNEQFF,.,TRBV7-6,TRBJ2-1,many
TGTGCCTGGAGTGGACAGGGGGAGTCACCCCTCCACTTT,CAWSGQGESPLHF,TRBD1,TRBV30,TRBJ1-6,.
TGCGCCAGCAGCCAAGAAACAGGGCCCAATGAGCAGTTCTTC,CASSQETGPNEQFF,.,TRBV4-3,TRBJ2-1,.
TGTGCCAGCACCGTGACCGGGCCAAACAACAATGAGCAGTTCTTC,CASTVTGPNNNEQFF,.,TRBV6-5,TRBJ2-1,.
TGCGCCAGCAGCCCGCGGACAGGGGGCGACGAGCAGTACTTC,CASSPRTGGDEQYF,TRBD1,TRBV4-3,TRBJ2-7,many
TGTGCCATCGTGGCAGCAGTTAACTATGGCTACACCTTC,CAIVAAVNYGYTF,.,TRBV10-3,TRBJ1-2,few
TGCGCCAGCAGCTTGGGTCTGGGCCAGAGCACAGATACGCAGTATTTT,CASSLGLGQSTDTQYF,.,TRBV5-1,TRBJ2-3,few
TGTGCCAGCACCCAATATGGAGGGACAGATACGCAGTATTTT,CASTQYGGTDTQYF,.,TRBV28,TRBJ2-3,.
TGTGCCAGCAGCCCTACGGGCCCAGAGACCCAGTACTTC,CASSPTGPETQYF,.,TRBV7-2,TRBJ2-5,.
TGTGCCAGCAGGACGGGGACGAACACTGAAGCTTTCTTT,CASRTGTNTEAFF,.,TRBV6-1,TRBJ1-1,.
TGTGCCACCATGGGGGACAGGGCTTACACCGGGGAGCTGTTTTTT,CATMGDRAYTGELFF,TRBD1,TRBV6-5,TRBJ2-2,few
TGTGCCAGCAGTAAGCAGGGTGCTAATTCACCCCTCCACTTT,CASSKQGANSPLHF,.,TRBV6-5,TRBJ1-6,few
TGTGCCAGCAGTTTAGGGGCCTACGAGCAGTACTTC,CASSLGAYEQYF,.,TRBV28,TRBJ2-7,.
TGTGCCAGCAGTTCCTACAGTTACGAGCAGTACTTC,CASSSYSYEQYF,.,TRBV28,TRBJ2-7,few
TGTGCCAGCACCCTTGATTGGGGGACTGAAGCTTTCTTT,CASTLDWGTEAFF,.,TRBV7-9,TRBJ1-1,.
TGTGCCAGTAGTCTTGGGACCCCTGGCGAGCAGTACTTC,CASSLGTPGEQYF,.,TRBV19,TRBJ2-7,.
TGTGCCACCAGCAGAATGAGCGGGAACAATCAGCCCCAGCATTTT,CATSRMSGNNQPQHF,.,TRBV15,TRBJ1-5,few
TGTGCCAGCAGCTCCTATGGCAGGACTAGCGCGACAGATACGCAGTATTTT,CASSSYGRTSATDTQYF,TRBD2,TRBV11-2,TRBJ2-3,.